This entry lists 2 T cell receptor beta chains sequenced from one sample in a study of T cells in Graves' hyperthyroidism and ophthalmopathy (dated by TCRdb to the late 2010s). The method was multiplex PCR. Sequenced using an Illumina HiSeq 2000. The TCR beta CDR3 regions were amplified from RNA transcripts. The first round of RT-PCR for the TCR CDR3 was performed with the HTBI primer set and the Qiagen OneStep RT-PCR kit. The raw public reads went through TCRdb reprocessing: fastp at Q25, MiXCR clone calling, in-frame beta chains kept. Rows merge per CDR3 protein into single entries with the most common DNA and genes. The sample includes roughly 600,000 distinct CDR3 sequences, with about 15% observed a single time. The ten largest clones represent under 15% of the sample. Sequences were obtained from blood. The receptor set was obtained from a woman aged 45-60 years with Graves' ophthalmopathy.

The genes are TRBV15 and TRBJ2-2; D is unresolved. Looked up from germline, CDR1 is LNHNV and CDR2 is YYDKDF (reference sequence). V was cut by 2 bases and J by 4 bases, with 8 bases left in between. CDR3 length: 14 residues. The CDR3 DNA reads as TGTGCCACCAGCAGAACCACAGCCACCGGGGAGCTGTTTTTT. Protein: CATSRTTATGELFF.

This clonotype was counted ten times or more. The chain links TRBV12-3 or TRBV12-4 to TRBJ1-5; 7 positions agree with TRBD1. V lost 5 bases to trimming and J lost 6 bases; unmatched junction nucleotides: 7. The CDR3 is made up of 14 amino acids. The CDR3 sequence is CASSPRQGSQPQHF. The CDR3 DNA follows: TGTGCCAGCAGTCCAAGACAGGGAAGTCAGCCCCAGCATTTT.